The 20 T cell receptor beta chains below were found in one sample sequenced in a study of T cell changes during pregnancy in multiple sclerosis. Assay used: immunoSEQ multiplex PCR; TCRdb lists only in-frame clones, some missing. The sample holds about 35,000 clones; around nine tenths are singletons and the top ten take approximately 0.37%. The source was CD4+ T cells from peripheral blood mononuclear cells, collected in the second trimester of pregnancy. The source is a female donor with multiple sclerosis, enrolled in a pregnancy study.

The chain links TRBV11-2 to TRBJ1-3, with 8 nucleotides matching TRBD1. Germline V gene data show CDR1 as SGHAT and CDR2 as FQNNGV. With 4 bases clipped from V and 4 bases from J, the junction kept 9 bases outside the gene matches. The CDR3 loop spans 16 amino acids. CDR3 bases: TGTGCCAGCAGCTCCCGGGACAGGAGGAAAGGAAACACCATATATTTT. This codes for CASSSRDRRKGNTIYF.

The V and J genes are TRBV2 and TRBJ2-7, with 8 bases matching TRBD1. This CDR3 spans 13 amino acids. CDR1 and CDR2 (germline): SNHLY, FYNNEI. The junction had 8 bases not matched to a gene; V was cut back by 6 bases and J by 7 bases. The CDR3 sequence is CASRAGQVREQYF. For the CDR3, the DNA is TGTGCCAGCAGGGCGGGACAGGTACGAGAGCAGTACTTC.

The J gene is TRBJ1-2, the V gene TRBV25-1; the match to TRBD1 covers 8 bases. Germline-derived CDR1 and CDR2 are MGHDK and SYGVNS. Losses at the gene ends were 6 bases for V and 4 bases for J; bases not matched to a gene: 10. The CDR3 extends over 15 amino acids. The CDR3 nucleotides read TGTGCCAGCAGGAGTACAGGGGGGGGCATCTATGGCTACACCTTC. Amino acids: CASRSTGGGIYGYTF.

The chain has TRBV7-3 and TRBJ1-2; the D gene is possibly TRBD1 (5 bases). The length of the CDR3 is 15 residues. The germline V gene has CDR1 SGHTA and CDR2 FQGTGA. The V gene lost 1 base and the J gene lost 6 bases, with 15 bases spanning the gap. CDR3 DNA: TGTGCCAGCAGCTTAAGGGGTGGGACGGGGGATGGCTACACCTTC. This encodes CASSLRGGTGDGYTF.

This sequence joins TRBV10-2 and TRBJ1-2; 8 bases align to TRBD1. Germline CDR1 is WSHSY and CDR2 is SAAADI. V shed 0 bases, J shed 4 bases, and the junction held 1 base outside the gene matches. CDR3 size: 14 residues. The CDR3, as DNA: TGCGCCAGCAGTGAGTCGACAGGGGTCTATGGCTACACCTTC. As protein: CASSESTGVYGYTF.

This clone was observed once. The genes are TRBV30 and TRBJ1-5; a possible D gene is TRBD1 (6 bases). The V gene lost 0 bases and the J gene lost 5 bases, with 11 bases spanning the gap. The germline CDR1 and CDR2 sequences are GTSNPN and SVGIG (reference sequence). This CDR3 spans 14 amino acids. This chain's CDR3 is CAWSVGGAYQPQHF. The CDR3 coding sequence is TGTGCCTGGAGTGTAGGGGGGGCCTATCAGCCCCAGCATTTT.

This clone was seen just once. This sequence joins TRBV6-1 and TRBJ2-7; D is possibly TRBD2 (6 bases). CDR3 length: 12 amino acids. From germline, CDR1 is MNHNS and CDR2 SASEGT. V lost 10 bases, J lost 7 bases, and 17 bases lay in between. The CDR3 DNA sequence: TGTGCCATCGCCCGGGGGAATGGGGAGCAGTACTTC. Translated, it gives CAIARGNGEQYF.

The CDR3 loop is CASSRTGAGYTF. In DNA, the CDR3 is TGTGCCAGCAGTCGCACAGGGGCCGGCTACACCTTC. The chain employs TRBV6-6 and TRBJ1-2; 7 bases line up with TRBD1. Germline-derived CDR1 and CDR2 are MNHNY and SVGAGI (reference sequence). The CDR3 has 12 residues. With 5 bases clipped from V and 8 bases from J, the junction kept 5 bases outside the gene matches.

The V call is TRBV14, the J call TRBJ2-5, with a possible D match to TRBD1 (5 bases). CDR3 size: 13 residues. CDR1 SGHDN and CDR2 FVKESK come from the germline V gene. Trimming stripped 1 base from V and 3 bases from J, with 6 bases between. The CDR3 region is CASSQGQKETQYF. In DNA form, the CDR3 reads TGTGCCAGCAGCCAAGGACAGAAAGAGACCCAGTACTTC.

V gene TRBV9 combines with J gene TRBJ2-2; 9 bases map to TRBD1. The CDR3 runs 14 residues. J lost 5 bases, V lost 4 bases, and 3 bases had no gene match. Germline CDR1 SGDLS, CDR2 YYNGEE. DNA of the CDR3: TGTGCCAGCAGCCGACAGGGGGTAACCGGGGAGCTGTTTTTT. Encoded protein: CASSRQGVTGELFF.

V is TRBV19 and J is TRBJ1-5; weak D call: TRBD1 (6 bases). The CDR3 is 15 residues long. Germline CDR1 LNHDA, CDR2 SQIVND (reference sequence). Deletions cut 2 bases from V and 9 bases from J, with 17 bases between. Written as DNA, the CDR3 is TGTGCCAGTAGTATATTACAGGGCGGTTTTAGGCCCCAGCATTTT. It codes for CASSILQGGFRPQHF.

This clone occurred once. V is TRBV19 and J is TRBJ2-3; D remains ambiguous. Germline CDR1 LNHDA, CDR2 SQIVND (reference sequence). V lost 6 bases to trimming and J lost 1 base, with 11 bases between them. This CDR3 is 14 amino acids long. CDR3 residues: CASRARQGTDTQYF. The CDR3 DNA reads TGTGCCAGTAGGGCAAGACAAGGCACAGATACGCAGTATTTT.

The chain has TRBV25-1 and TRBJ2-1; 7 bases fit TRBD2. V dropped 4 bases and J dropped 5; count of bases not matched to a gene: 5. The CDR3 runs 14 residues. Looked up from germline, CDR1 is MGHDK and CDR2 is SYGVNS. The CDR3 DNA reads as TGTGCCAGCAGTGGCCTCCTAGCGGACAATGAGCAGTTCTTC. This sequence encodes CASSGLLADNEQFF. The full variable domain, its missing parts supplied by reference TRBV25-1 and TRBJ2-1, is EADIYQTPRYLVIGTGKKITLECSQTMGHDKMYWYQQDPGMELHLIHYSYGVNSTEKGDLSSESTVSRIRTEHFPLTLESARPSHTSQYLCASSGLLADNEQFFGPGTRLTVL.

The chain links TRBV27 to TRBJ2-2, with D unresolved. The germline V gene encodes CDR1 MNHEY and CDR2 SMNVEV (reference sequence). Deletions cut 6 bases from V and 6 bases from J, with 14 bases between. The CDR3 totals 14 residues. CDR3 sequence reads: CASRVRLYAGELFF. CDR3 coding DNA: TGTGCCAGCAGGGTTAGACTGTATGCCGGGGAGCTGTTTTTT.

The chain couples TRBV9 to TRBJ2-4; TRBD2 aligns across 10 bases. V shed 6 bases and J 3 bases; nucleotides not matched to a gene: 6. The CDR3 length is 15 residues. Germline values: CDR1 SGDLS, CDR2 YYNGEE. DNA of the CDR3: TGTGCCAGCAACCAAGCGGGGGGGGGCAAAAACATTCAGTACTTC. Its protein is CASNQAGGGKNIQYF.

This clone was seen a single time. V usage is TRBV2 and J usage is TRBJ1-1; 8 nucleotides align to TRBD1. Germline trimming cut 9 bases from V and 3 bases from J; bases unmatched to any gene: 9. Germline-derived CDR1 and CDR2 are SNHLY and FYNNEI. CDR3 length: 14 residues. CDR3 sequence reads: CARERQGWDTEAFF. In DNA form, the CDR3 reads TGTGCCAGGGAGAGACAGGGGTGGGACACTGAAGCTTTCTTT.

This clone was picked up one time. V gene TRBV19 combines with J gene TRBJ1-5, with a weak D call TRBD1 (6 bases). Trimming shortened V by 3 bases and J by 5 bases, and 17 bases separated the two germline ends. The germline V gene encodes CDR1 LNHDA and CDR2 SQIVND (reference sequence). The CDR3 spans 16 residues. The DNA of the CDR3 is TGTGCCAGTAGTATGCAATTGGGGGCGGCGTATCAGCCCCAGCATTTT. Translation gives CASSMQLGAAYQPQHF. The full variable domain, in which reference TRBV19 and TRBJ1-5 provide the parts outside the CDR3, is DGGITQSPKYLFRKEGQNVTLSCEQNLNHDAMYWYRQDPGQGLRLIYYSQIVNDFQKGDIAEGYSVSREKKESFPLTVTSAQKNPTAFYLCASSMQLGAAYQPQHFGDGTRLSIL.

As concerns this clone: The sample contains more than one DNA sequence encoding this CDR3. V usage is TRBV29-1 and J usage is TRBJ1-1, with a tentative D call TRBD1 (6 bases). The length of the CDR3 is 13 residues. Germline V gene lookup returns CDR1 SQVTM and CDR2 ANQGSEA. Trimming cost V 6 bases and J 4 bases, with 15 bases left between them. Here the CDR3 DNA reads TGCAGCGTCGGTAGGACAGCTCCCACTGAAGCTTTCTTT. Its protein is CSVGRTAPTEAFF.

The chain is built from TRBV7-3 and TRBJ2-2, with 7 bases fitting TRBD1. CDR3 length equals 15 residues. Trimming cost V 1 base and J 4 bases; bases outside gene matches: 3. CDR1 and CDR2 from the germline V gene are SGHTA and FQGTGA. DNA of the CDR3: TGTGCCAGCAGCTTAAGACAGGGAGCCACCGGGGAGCTGTTTTTT. Amino acids: CASSLRQGATGELFF.

The V and J genes are TRBV9 and TRBJ2-5; TRBD2 matches 8 bases. This CDR3 region has 14 residues. J gave up 3 bases and V 2 bases, and 3 bases lay outside the gene matches. In germline, CDR1 is SGDLS, CDR2 YYNGEE. The DNA of the CDR3 is TGTGCCAGCAGCGTCCTCGGGGGGGAAGAGACCCAGTACTTC. It encodes CASSVLGGEETQYF.